These 30 T cell receptor beta chains came from one sample sequenced in a study of blood T cell repertoires in COVID-19. TCRdb's copy holds only in-frame clones and misses some; the assay was immunoSEQ multiplex PCR. The profile shows 90,000 to 120,000 clones, around 80% of them singletons. Sample: peripheral blood. These receptors all come from a man in his 70s with acute or convalescent COVID-19.

The chain uses TRBV2 and TRBJ1-4, with TRBD1 matching 9 bases. Per germline, CDR1 SNHLY and CDR2 FYNNEI. With 9 bases clipped from V and 5 bases from J, the junction kept 10 bases outside the gene matches. CDR3 length equals 15 residues. The CDR3 protein is CASPGDGTGNEKLFF. Written as DNA, the CDR3 is TGTGCCAGTCCAGGGGACGGGACAGGGAATGAAAAACTGTTTTTT.

This chain joins TRBV6-5 and TRBJ2-7; D may be TRBD1 (6 bases). This CDR3 spans 14 amino acids. Between the trimmed V and J ends, which lost 6 bases and 1 base, there was a span of 13 bases. Germline V gene data show CDR1 as MNHEY and CDR2 as SVGAGI. As DNA, the CDR3 is TGTGCCAGCAGCCCCCGGGACAAATCCTACGAGCAGTACTTC. It specifies CASSPRDKSYEQYF.

This clone appeared a few times. This chain connects TRBV19 to TRBJ1-5, with D possibly being TRBD1 (6 bases). The CDR3 extends over 15 amino acids. The ends were cut back, 5 bases at V and 2 bases at J, with 13 bases in the middle. Germline CDR1 LNHDA, CDR2 SQIVND (reference sequence). The CDR3 region has the DNA TGTGCCAGTAGTGTAGGACAGTCGGGCAATCAGCCCCAGCATTTT. Protein sequence: CASSVGQSGNQPQHF.

The chain employs TRBV7-2 and TRBJ1-4; 7 bases line up with TRBD1. The CDR3 is 14 amino acids. Trimming removed 4 bases from V and 8 bases from J; junction bases left unmatched: 7. In germline, CDR1 is SGHTA, CDR2 FQGNSA. The CDR3, as DNA: TGTGCCAGCAGCTCCACAGGGGCAGCGGAAAAACTGTTTTTT. As protein: CASSSTGAAEKLFF.

The chain uses TRBV5-1 and TRBJ1-1; 7 bases line up with TRBD1. The CDR3 totals 15 residues. With 4 bases clipped from V and 4 bases from J, the junction kept 10 bases outside the gene matches. Germline CDR1 SGHRS, CDR2 YFSETQ. The CDR3 nucleotides read TGCGCCAGCAGCCCCGGACAGGAAGGAAGCACTGAAGCTTTCTTT. Its protein product is CASSPGQEGSTEAFF.

This chain uses TRBV2 with TRBJ1-4; 8 bases map to TRBD1. CDR1 and CDR2 from the germline V gene are SNHLY and FYNNEI. The CDR3 is 14 amino acids. Unmatched junction bases numbered 6, after V lost 8 bases and J lost 4 bases. The CDR3 loop is CASFPQGGNEKLFF. In DNA, the CDR3 is TGTGCCAGCTTTCCACAGGGGGGTAATGAAAAACTGTTTTTT.

The chain joins TRBV5-1 to TRBJ1-1; the D is unclear. V was pared by 0 bases and J by 11 bases, with 14 bases between. Germline V CDR1 and CDR2: SGHRS, YFSETQ. This CDR3 has 13 amino acids. DNA for the CDR3: TGCGCCAGCAGCTTGGGGCCCGGGAGTGGGGCTTTCTTT. Its translation: CASSLGPGSGAFF.

This rearrangement joins TRBV6-5 to TRBJ2-7; D not resolved. The germline CDR1 and CDR2 sequences are MNHEY and SVGAGI. The CDR3 runs to 14 residues. The V gene lost 6 bases and the J gene lost 3 bases, with 15 bases spanning the gap. CDR3 sequence reads: CASRFGGSSYEQYF. The CDR3 nucleotides are TGTGCCAGCAGATTCGGCGGATCTAGCTACGAGCAGTACTTC.

V and J are TRBV6-5 and TRBJ1-1; D is unresolved. There are 12 residues in the CDR3. CDR1 MNHEY and CDR2 SVGAGI come from the germline V gene. Trimming took off 6 bases at V and 1 base at J, with 6 bases between the two ends. The CDR3: CASSRQNTEAFF. The CDR3, as DNA: TGTGCCAGCAGCAGACAGAACACTGAAGCTTTCTTT.

The chain joins TRBV5-1 to TRBJ1-5, with 8 bases aligning to TRBD1. CDR3 size: 15 residues. CDR1 SGHRS and CDR2 YFSETQ come from the germline V gene. The trim removed 4 bases at V and 7 bases at J, leaving 10 bases unmatched. CDR3 residues: CASSRTGYEDQPQHF. CDR3 in DNA: TGCGCCAGCAGCAGGACAGGGTATGAGGACCAGCCCCAGCATTTT.

This clone was observed a single time. The chain uses TRBV2 and TRBJ1-2; D gene uncertain. The CDR3 is 12 residues long. Trimming pared 9 bases from V and 4 bases from J, leaving 12 bases between. Germline CDR1 SNHLY, CDR2 FYNNEI. The CDR3 bases are TGTGCCAGTAGGCCAGGCCTCTATGGCTACACCTTC. Its translation is CASRPGLYGYTF.

The CDR3 region has the DNA TGTGCCAGCAGCCGGCTGTCCCACTCCTACGAGCAGTACTTC. It codes for CASSRLSHSYEQYF. The V call is TRBV3-1 (or the pseudogene TRBV3-2), the J call TRBJ2-7; unclear D gene. Germline V gene lookup returns CDR1 LGHDT and CDR2 YNNKEL (reference sequence). The length of the CDR3 is 14 residues. Between the trimmed V and J ends, which lost 4 bases and 0 bases, there was a span of 10 bases.

The chain couples TRBV11-2 to TRBJ2-1, with 13 bases aligning to TRBD2. The CDR3 extends over 17 amino acids. V shed 5 bases, J shed 6 bases, and the junction held 10 bases outside the gene matches. Looked up from germline, CDR1 is SGHAT and CDR2 is FQNNGV. The CDR3 protein is CASSPTSGGATVNEQFF. The CDR3 DNA reads as TGTGCCAGCAGCCCAACTAGCGGGGGGGCGACGGTCAATGAGCAGTTCTTC.

Concerning this clone itself: Other DNA sequences from this sample encode an identical CDR3 as well. V usage is TRBV18 and J usage is TRBJ1-1; D unclear. The CDR3 sequence is 12 residues long. V lost 6 bases and J lost 0, with 5 bases in between. Per germline, CDR1 KGHSH and CDR2 LQKENI. The CDR3, as DNA: TGTGCCAGCTCCACAGTGAACACTGAAGCTTTCTTT. Translated, it gives CASSTVNTEAFF.

The chain couples TRBV27 to TRBJ1-1, with 7 bases aligning to TRBD1. Trimming cost V 1 base and J 7 bases; bases outside gene matches: 3. The CDR3 sequence is 13 residues long. The germline CDR1 and CDR2 sequences are MNHEY and SMNVEV (reference sequence). Written as DNA, the CDR3 is TGTGCCAGCAGTTTATGGAGACAGGGTGAAGCTTTCTTT. As protein: CASSLWRQGEAFF.

The rearrangement uses TRBV3-1 (or the pseudogene TRBV3-2) and TRBJ1-1; tentative D call: TRBD1 (6 bases). V lost 4 bases, J lost 11 bases, and 14 bases lay in between. The CDR3 consists of 12 residues. In germline, CDR1 is LGHDT, CDR2 YNNKEL (reference sequence). The CDR3 protein is CASSPRGGEAFF. The DNA of the CDR3 is TGTGCCAGCAGCCCCAGGGGTGGCGAGGCTTTCTTT.

The CDR3 nucleotides read TGCGCCAGCAGCCAAGATTCGGCTAGACAGGATGAGCAGTTCTTC. Its translation is CASSQDSARQDEQFF. This sequence joins TRBV4-1 and TRBJ2-1, with D maybe TRBD1 (6 bases). V was trimmed by 0 bases and J by 8 bases, leaving 14 bases between them. The CDR3 runs 15 residues. CDR1 is MGHRA and CDR2 is YSYEKL in the germline V gene.

The chain uses TRBV19 and TRBJ2-1; 8 bases agree with TRBD2. V dropped 5 bases and J dropped 6; count of bases not matched to a gene: 3. Germline-derived CDR1 and CDR2 are LNHDA and SQIVND (reference sequence). The CDR3 runs to 13 residues. The CDR3 sequence: CASSPGTSNEQFF. CDR3 DNA: TGTGCCAGTAGTCCGGGGACTAGCAATGAGCAGTTCTTC. Full variable domain (outside the CDR3, taken from reference TRBV19 and TRBJ2-1): DGGITQSPKYLFRKEGQNVTLSCEQNLNHDAMYWYRQDPGQGLRLIYYSQIVNDFQKGDIAEGYSVSREKKESFPLTVTSAQKNPTAFYLCASSPGTSNEQFFGPGTRLTVL.

V and J are TRBV25-1 and TRBJ2-6, with TRBD1 as a possible D gene (5 bases). There are 18 residues in the CDR3. Trimming removed 3 bases from V and 4 bases from J, with 19 bases in between. CDR1 and CDR2 (germline): MGHDK, SYGVNS. CDR3 protein: CASSEWDQGPLGANVLTF. CDR3 coding DNA: TGTGCCAGCAGTGAGTGGGATCAGGGCCCATTAGGGGCCAACGTCCTGACTTTC.

The V gene is TRBV27, the J gene TRBJ2-7, with 7 nucleotides matching TRBD1. CDR1 and CDR2 from the germline V gene are MNHEY and SMNVEV (reference sequence). The J segment lost 0 bases and the V segment lost 3 bases, leaving 8 bases of the junction unmatched. CDR3 length: 16 amino acids. CDR3 sequence (DNA): TGTGCCAGCAGTTTTTCCCGACAGGGAAGCTCCTACGAGCAGTACTTC. This encodes CASSFSRQGSSYEQYF.

The DNA for the CDR3 is TGTGCCAGCAGCCTGACGCCTCTTGACAGTTCTAATGAAAAACTGTTTTTT. Translated: CASSLTPLDSSNEKLFF. The chain combines TRBV9 with TRBJ1-4; D might be TRBD1 (5 bases). The CDR3 consists of 17 residues. The germline V and J ends were trimmed by 4 bases and 3 bases, with 19 bases remaining between them. Germline V gives CDR1 SGDLS, CDR2 YYNGEE.

This clone came up once. The V gene is TRBV10-2, the J gene TRBJ2-6; TRBD1 matches at 9 bases. This CDR3 comprises 17 residues. The V segment lost 8 bases and the J segment 4 bases; nucleotides outside the gene matches: 12. Germline V lookup: CDR1 WSHSY, CDR2 SAAADI. The CDR3 DNA is TGCGCCAGCGCTGGACAGGGGCCACCCTGGGGGGCCAACGTCCTGACTTTC. This gives the protein CASAGQGPPWGANVLTF.

This chain uses TRBV7-8 with TRBJ2-2; no reliable D call. Trimming took 5 bases from V and 1 from J, leaving 11 bases between them. Germline V lookup: CDR1 SGHVS, CDR2 FQNEAQ. The CDR3 spans 15 residues. As DNA, the CDR3 is TGTGCCAGCAGCCCCCATCAACAGAACACCGGGGAGCTGTTTTTT. Amino acids: CASSPHQQNTGELFF.

The chain has TRBV25-1 and TRBJ2-1; D not certain. The CDR3 contains 15 residues. CDR1 and CDR2 from the germline V gene are MGHDK and SYGVNS. V lost 1 base, J lost 0 bases, and 7 bases lay in between. The CDR3 DNA reads as TGTGCCAGCAGTGAATGGCCAAGCTCCTACAATGAGCAGTTCTTC. Amino acids: CASSEWPSSYNEQFF.

Only one count was recorded for this clone. V is TRBV3-1 (or the pseudogene TRBV3-2) and J is TRBJ2-7, with D hard to call. CDR1 is LGHDT, CDR2 YNNKEL, per germline (reference sequence). The CDR3 extends over 14 amino acids. Trimming took 2 bases from V and 3 from J, leaving 11 bases between them. CDR3 sequence (DNA): TGTGCCAGCAGCCAACAGTTTCCAGGCTACGAGCAGTACTTC. Translation gives CASSQQFPGYEQYF.

The rearrangement links TRBV7-2 to TRBJ2-1; 10 bases match TRBD2. After removal of 5 bases from V and 5 bases from J, the junction contained 12 bases not matched to a gene. The CDR3 runs 17 residues. The germline gives CDR1 SGHTA, CDR2 FQGNSA. CDR3 sequence: CASSRDFSGGSDNEQFF. As DNA, the CDR3 is TGTGCCAGCAGCCGTGATTTTAGCGGGGGGTCTGACAATGAGCAGTTCTTC.

The chain couples TRBV7-9 to TRBJ1-1; 7 nucleotides match TRBD1. Per germline, CDR1 SEHNR and CDR2 FQNEAQ (reference sequence). The CDR3 totals 15 residues. The J segment lost 4 bases and the V segment lost 5 bases, leaving 10 bases of the junction unmatched. The CDR3 nucleotides read TGTGCCAGCAGCCCCAACCGGGACAGAGCCACTGAAGCTTTCTTT. Its protein product is CASSPNRDRATEAFF.

The chain couples TRBV27 to TRBJ2-7; 7 bases are a match to TRBD1. Unmatched junction bases numbered 9, after V lost 4 bases and J lost 3 bases. The CDR3 totals 15 residues. The V gene's germline CDR1 is MNHEY and CDR2 SMNVEV (reference sequence). CDR3 nucleotide sequence: TGTGCCAGCAGTTCCCCCGGGACAGCTGGCTACGAGCAGTACTTC. It encodes CASSSPGTAGYEQYF.

The rearrangement joins TRBV11-3 to TRBJ2-1, with TRBD1 identical over 9 bases. This CDR3 region has 15 residues. V shed 5 bases and J 3 bases; nucleotides not matched to a gene: 5. Per the germline V gene, CDR1 is SGHNT and CDR2 is YENEEA. The CDR3 region is CASSPRQGGYNEQFF. CDR3 nucleotide sequence: TGTGCCAGCAGCCCCCGACAGGGGGGCTACAATGAGCAGTTCTTC.

This chain joins TRBV19 and TRBJ2-4, with D possibly matching TRBD1 (6 bases). V gave up 3 bases and J gave up 0 bases, with 6 bases separating them. Germline lookup yields CDR1 LNHDA and CDR2 SQIVND (reference sequence). The CDR3 length is 14 residues. The CDR3 bases are TGTGCCAGTAGTATGGGACAAGCCAAAAACATTCAGTACTTC. Encoded protein: CASSMGQAKNIQYF.